These 28 T cell receptor beta chains came from one sample sequenced in a study of CD8 T cells in ankylosing spondylitis. TCRdb re-derived calls from the 5' RACE reads in MiXCR, one entry per CDR3 protein. The profile shows 240,000 or so distinct CDR3 sequences, approximately 11% of them singletons. The sample comprised blood, either unsorted or a sorted T cell fraction (not recorded which). The source of these receptors is a male donor with ankylosing spondylitis or in good health (not recorded which).

The gene calls are TRBV28 and TRBJ2-6, with D uncertain. Germline V gives CDR1 MDHEN, CDR2 SYDVKM. The V and J ends lost 2 bases and 0 bases respectively, with 11 bases between them. CDR3 length: 17 residues. CDR3 sequence: CASSLEPAISGANVLTF. As DNA, the CDR3 is TGTGCCAGCAGTTTAGAGCCAGCCATCTCTGGGGCCAACGTCCTGACTTTC.

This clonotype was observed at least ten times. This sequence joins TRBV12-3 or TRBV12-4 and TRBJ2-7; a possible D gene is TRBD1 (6 bases). This CDR3 spans 14 amino acids. V lost 5 bases to trimming and J lost 2 bases, with 13 bases between them. CDR3 region: CASSPGGGPYEQYF. The CDR3 DNA reads as TGTGCCAGCAGTCCTGGGGGCGGGCCCTACGAGCAGTACTTC.

This clonotype appeared a few times. The chain recombines TRBV7-8 with TRBJ2-3; D is possibly TRBD1 or TRBD2 (5 bases each). In germline, CDR1 is SGHVS, CDR2 FQNEAQ. This CDR3 has 15 residues. Trimming stripped 3 bases from V and 0 bases from J, with 10 bases between. The CDR3 spells CASSFGTQSTDTQYF. In DNA form, the CDR3 reads TGTGCCAGCAGCTTCGGGACGCAAAGCACAGATACGCAGTATTTT.

Ten or more counts support this clonotype. V usage is TRBV6-5 and J usage is TRBJ2-1; 14 bases map to TRBD2. Per the germline V gene, CDR1 is MNHEY and CDR2 is SVGAGI. V lost 4 bases, J lost 10 bases, and 9 bases stayed unmatched. The CDR3 covers 16 residues. The CDR3 protein is CASSSKTSGRAWEQFF. For the CDR3, the DNA is TGTGCCAGCAGTTCAAAGACTAGCGGGAGGGCCTGGGAGCAGTTCTTC.

This clonotype was found many times. V usage is TRBV20-1 and J usage is TRBJ1-1; 8 bases are shared with TRBD1. The CDR3 spans 15 residues. The V gene end was trimmed by 5 bases and the J gene end by 1 base; junction bases not matched to a gene: 9. Germline loops: CDR1 DFQATT, CDR2 SNEGSKA (reference sequence). The CDR3 here is CSAPRPGTGNTEAFF. CDR3 coding DNA: TGCAGTGCTCCTCGTCCCGGGACAGGGAACACTGAAGCTTTCTTT.

The chain uses TRBV11-2 and TRBJ2-1, with 9 bases fitting TRBD1. This CDR3 is 17 amino acids long. Germline lookup yields CDR1 SGHAT and CDR2 FQNNGV. V was clipped by 5 bases and J by 7 bases; unmatched bases: 15. CDR3: CASSQRGRQGVWNEQFF. The CDR3 bases are TGTGCCAGCAGCCAACGGGGGAGACAGGGGGTGTGGAATGAGCAGTTCTTC.

The sample holds many counts of this clonotype. The rearrangement joins TRBV6-5 to TRBJ2-1, with D possibly being TRBD1 (5 bases). Germline CDR1 MNHEY, CDR2 SVGAGI. Trimming pared 2 bases from V and 3 bases from J, leaving 8 bases between. The length of the CDR3 is 14 residues. The CDR3 DNA reads as TGTGCCAGCAGTTACAGGACAAGCTACAATGAGCAGTTCTTC. Encoded protein: CASSYRTSYNEQFF.

This clonotype showed up many times. The genes are TRBV5-6 and TRBJ2-5; D is possibly TRBD1 or TRBD2 (5 bases each). V shed 1 base and J shed 5 bases, with 12 bases lying between them. The CDR3 is made up of 14 amino acids. Germline values: CDR1 SGHDT, CDR2 YYEEEE. CDR3 nucleotide sequence: TGTGCCAGCAGCTTGTTTGGGGGACGGGAGACCCAGTACTTC. Amino acid sequence: CASSLFGGRETQYF.

In its sample, this clonotype was seen many times. The chain couples TRBV7-9 to TRBJ2-7; the D is unclear. This CDR3 has 15 amino acids. Germline V gives CDR1 SEHNR, CDR2 FQNEAQ (reference sequence). Trimming took 0 bases from V and 1 from J, leaving 10 bases between them. The CDR3 coding sequence is TGTGCCAGCAGCTTAGCGTCATCTGGATCCTACGAGCAGTACTTC. This gives the protein CASSLASSGSYEQYF.

Many counts were recorded for this clonotype. This chain connects TRBV5-5 to TRBJ2-5; D possibly corresponds to TRBD1 (5 bases). Trimming took 3 bases from V and 0 from J, leaving 9 bases between them. Germline V lookup: CDR1 SGHKS, CDR2 YYEKEE (reference sequence). The CDR3 loop spans 14 amino acids. The CDR3 here is CASSSTGHQETQYF. The CDR3 bases are TGTGCCAGCAGCTCCACAGGACACCAAGAGACCCAGTACTTC.

This clonotype was observed at least ten times. V is TRBV4-2 and J is TRBJ2-1; possibly TRBD1 or TRBD2 for D (5 bases each). CDR3 length: 15 amino acids. Germline CDR1 LGHNA, CDR2 YNFKEQ. The germline V and J ends were trimmed by 3 bases and 4 bases, with 13 bases remaining between them. CDR3 nucleotide sequence: TGTGCCAGCAGCCACGGGACGAAGGCTTACAATGAGCAGTTCTTC. This sequence encodes CASSHGTKAYNEQFF.

This clonotype was counted at least ten times. This chain joins TRBV6-1 and TRBJ2-1; TRBD1 might be the D (5 bases). V lost 4 bases, J lost 6 bases, and 10 bases lay in between. The V gene's germline CDR1 is MNHNS and CDR2 SASEGT. This CDR3 spans 13 amino acids. The CDR3 nucleotides are TGTGCCAGCAGTGCCGGACACTCCAATGAGCAGTTCTTC. Its protein is CASSAGHSNEQFF.

This clonotype was detected ten times or more. The CDR3 sequence is CASSQVAGATSSGYTF. CDR3 coding DNA: TGTGCCAGCAGCCAAGTAGCGGGGGCGACTTCTTCTGGCTACACCTTC. The V gene is TRBV3-1, the J gene TRBJ1-2; possibly TRBD1 for D (6 bases). The CDR3 totals 16 residues. Trimming stripped 1 base from V and 7 bases from J, with 19 bases between. Germline assignment: CDR1 LGHDT and CDR2 YNNKEL (reference sequence).

This clonotype was found many times. The J gene is TRBJ2-2, the V gene TRBV10-3, with 8 bases matching TRBD1. Looked up from germline, CDR1 is ENHRY and CDR2 is SYGVKD. V was pared by 7 bases and J by 4 bases, with 5 bases of the junction left unmatched. The CDR3 extends over 14 amino acids. CDR3 coding DNA: TGTGCCATCACCGGACAGGGATCCACCGGGGAGCTGTTTTTT. Its translation: CAITGQGSTGELFF.

This clonotype was recorded at least ten times. V usage is TRBV4-2 and J usage is TRBJ1-2; D is perhaps TRBD1 (5 bases). Germline assignment: CDR1 LGHNA and CDR2 YNFKEQ. The CDR3 is 16 amino acids. Trimming took 0 bases from V and 2 from J, leaving 13 bases between them. CDR3 in amino acids: CASSQDGARANYGYTF. CDR3 DNA: TGTGCCAGCAGCCAAGATGGGGCCAGGGCGAACTATGGCTACACCTTC.

J is TRBJ1-2 and V is TRBV12-3 or TRBV12-4; D gene ambiguous. V lost 1 base to trimming and J lost 8 bases, with 14 bases between them. This CDR3 is built from 14 residues. The CDR3 DNA reads TGTGCCAGCAGTTTAGAAGTGGGCGCGGGGGGCTACACCTTC. Its translation: CASSLEVGAGGYTF.

This clonotype was recorded many times. The V gene is TRBV7-8, the J gene TRBJ2-1; tentative D call: TRBD2 (5 bases). The CDR3 has 17 amino acids. Germline CDR1 reads SGHVS; CDR2 reads FQNEAQ. V lost 5 bases and J 0 bases, leaving 17 bases between the germline ends. The CDR3 region has the DNA TGTGCCAGCAGCGGAGCGCTCGAGCGGCACTCCTACAATGAGCAGTTCTTC. This codes for CASSGALERHSYNEQFF.

The rearrangement links TRBV30 to TRBJ2-7; 9 bases map to TRBD1. This CDR3 has 16 residues. Germline CDR1 is GTSNPN and CDR2 is SVGIG (reference sequence). Trimming removed 0 bases from V and 4 bases from J; junction bases left unmatched: 10. The CDR3 DNA reads TGTGCCTGGAGTGTTGTCCCCGGGACAGGGAGTTACGAGCAGTACTTC. Its translation is CAWSVVPGTGSYEQYF.

This clonotype was recorded a few times. The rearrangement links TRBV6-2 or TRBV6-3 to TRBJ1-2; the D is unclear. Germline-derived CDR1 and CDR2 are MNHEY and SVGEGT. The CDR3 loop spans 14 amino acids. V was clipped by 7 bases and J by 3 bases, with 15 bases between them. CDR3 protein: CASKKTLLDYGYTF. As DNA, the CDR3 is TGTGCCAGCAAAAAGACCCTGTTGGACTATGGCTACACCTTC.

Ten or more counts support this clonotype. The chain carries TRBV4-1 and TRBJ1-1; 7 bases agree with TRBD1. Germline V gene sequence: CDR1 MGHRA, CDR2 YSYEKL. This CDR3 has 15 amino acids. V trimming: 1 base; J trimming: 0 bases; junction bases outside the gene matches: 2. The CDR3 nucleotides are TGCGCCAGCAGCCAAGGACAGGGACTGAACACTGAAGCTTTCTTT. Translated, it gives CASSQGQGLNTEAFF.

This clonotype has a count of ten or more. The chain uses TRBV11-2 and TRBJ2-1; possibly TRBD1 for D (6 bases). The CDR3 is 12 residues long. Between the trimmed V and J ends, which lost 4 bases and 7 bases, there was a span of 8 bases. Germline assignment: CDR1 SGHAT and CDR2 FQNNGV. CDR3: CASSWDMNEQFF. Here the CDR3 DNA reads TGTGCCAGCAGCTGGGACATGAATGAGCAGTTCTTC.

This clonotype was counted many times. The chain recombines TRBV7-9 with TRBJ2-3; 8 nucleotides align to TRBD2. After removal of 5 bases from V and 5 bases from J, the junction contained 6 bases not matched to a gene. The germline CDR1 and CDR2 sequences are SEHNR and FQNEAQ (reference sequence). The CDR3 runs to 14 residues. The CDR3 DNA sequence: TGTGCCAGCAGCCCCTCGGGGGGGCTAGATACGCAGTATTTT. Its protein is CASSPSGGLDTQYF. Full variable domain (rest looked up from reference TRBV7-9 and TRBJ2-3): DTGVSQNPRHKITKRGQNVTFRCDPISEHNRLYWYRQTLGQGPEFLTYFQNEAQLEKSRLLSDRFSAERPKGSFSTLEIQRTEQGDSAMYLCASSPSGGLDTQYFGPGTRLTVL.

In regard to this clonotype: Since a much larger clone is just one base distant, this may be a read error. The chain joins TRBV7-9 to TRBJ2-1; 12 nucleotides match TRBD2. Germline V gives CDR1 SEHNR, CDR2 FQNEAQ (reference sequence). This CDR3 has 16 amino acids. CDR3 loop: CASSLQRLAGVNELFF. The DNA for the CDR3 is TGTGCCAGCAGCTTACAGAGACTAGCGGGAGTGAATGAGCTGTTCTTC.

This clonotype was detected many times. The chain joins TRBV5-1 to TRBJ2-5, with 7 nucleotides matching TRBD2. Per germline, CDR1 SGHRS and CDR2 YFSETQ. V lost 1 base and J lost 5; bases outside the gene matches: 11. The CDR3 has 16 amino acids. CDR3 loop: CASSLRLAERLETQYF. CDR3 sequence (DNA): TGCGCCAGCAGCTTGAGGCTAGCGGAGAGGTTGGAGACCCAGTACTTC.

V usage is TRBV20-1 and J usage is TRBJ1-2; D unresolved. The V and J ends lost 2 bases and 5 bases respectively, with 15 bases between them. The CDR3 is 14 amino acids. Germline CDR1 DFQATT, CDR2 SNEGSKA (reference sequence). The CDR3 DNA sequence: TGCAGTGCTAGACCACTGACCCACACGTATGGCTACACCTTC. This sequence encodes CSARPLTHTYGYTF.

This clonotype was detected ten times or more. The chain has TRBV20-1 and TRBJ2-2; either TRBD1 or TRBD2 may fit D (5 bases each). The CDR3 runs to 12 residues. Trimming removed 1 base at V and 7 bases at J, with 7 bases between. Per the germline V gene, CDR1 is DFQATT and CDR2 is SNEGSKA (reference sequence). The CDR3 spells CSARGGFGELFF. The CDR3 bases are TGCAGTGCTAGAGGGGGGTTCGGGGAGCTGTTTTTT.

As regards this clonotype: A single base separates this from a much larger clone, so it may be a read error. The genes are TRBV5-6 and TRBJ2-3, with D perhaps matching TRBD1 or TRBD2 (5 bases each). The CDR3 is made up of 15 amino acids. Germline V gene lookup returns CDR1 SGHDT and CDR2 YYEEEE. The CDR3, as DNA: TGTACCAGCAGCTTGCAGGTGGGGGACACAGATACGCAGTATTTT. Protein sequence: CTSSLQVGDTDTQYF.

As for this clonotype: It may be a read error: a sequence one base away is much more abundant. The chain carries TRBV5-1 and TRBJ2-7; no clear D gene. Per the germline V gene, CDR1 is SGHRS and CDR2 is YFSETQ. Trimming removed 3 bases at V and 0 bases at J, with 16 bases between. This CDR3 has 16 residues. The CDR3 nucleotides read TGCGCCAGCAGCTCAAGCTGGGCCGCCAGCTCCTACGAGCAGTACTTC. As protein: CASSSSWAASSYEQYF.